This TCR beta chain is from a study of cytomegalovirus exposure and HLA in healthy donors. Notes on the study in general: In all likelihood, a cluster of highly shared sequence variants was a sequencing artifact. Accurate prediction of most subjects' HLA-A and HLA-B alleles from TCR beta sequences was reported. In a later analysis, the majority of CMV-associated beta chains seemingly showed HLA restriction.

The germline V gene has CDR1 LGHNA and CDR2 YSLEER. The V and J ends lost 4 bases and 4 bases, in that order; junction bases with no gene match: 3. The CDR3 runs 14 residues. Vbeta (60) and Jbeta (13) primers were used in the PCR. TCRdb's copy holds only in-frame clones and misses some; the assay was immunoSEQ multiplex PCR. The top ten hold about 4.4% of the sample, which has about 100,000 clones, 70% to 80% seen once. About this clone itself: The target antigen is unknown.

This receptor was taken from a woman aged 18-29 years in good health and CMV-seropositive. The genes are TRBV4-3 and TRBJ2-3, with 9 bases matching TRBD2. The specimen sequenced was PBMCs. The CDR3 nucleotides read TGCGCCAGCAGCCCGGGACTAGCTTCAGATACGCAGTATTTT. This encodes CASSPGLASDTQYF.